The 7 T cell receptor beta chains given below trace back to one sample, sequenced in a study of beta chain features in type 1 diabetes. Reverse transcribing all isolated RNA meant expressed TCRB transcripts were sequenced. The data were produced by immunoSEQ multiplex PCR, yet TCRdb's version contains in-frame clones alone and is incomplete. The sample lists over 700,000 clones; 17% were seen once. The sequenced sample was naive CD4+ T cells from blood. The receptor set was obtained from a woman under 30 in good health.

The chain is built from TRBV7-2 and TRBJ2-3; maybe TRBD2 (5 bases). V was clipped by 3 bases and J by 0 bases, with 10 bases between them. The CDR3 is 15 amino acids. The germline V gene encodes CDR1 SGHTA and CDR2 FQGNSA. The CDR3 loop is CASSFGSTSTDTQYF. CDR3 nucleotides: TGTGCCAGCAGCTTTGGGAGTACTAGCACAGATACGCAGTATTTT.

This clone was counted between two and nine times. The chain couples TRBV19 to TRBJ2-5; TRBD2 aligns across 11 bases. Germline CDR1 and CDR2: LNHDA and SQIVND (reference sequence). CDR3 length: 15 amino acids. V shed 4 bases and J 7 bases; nucleotides not matched to a gene: 8. CDR3 region: CASSTVSGRAGTQYF. CDR3 sequence (DNA): TGTGCCAGTAGTACGGTTAGCGGGAGGGCCGGGACCCAGTACTTC. Drawing the rest from reference TRBV19 and TRBJ2-5, the complete variable domain is DGGITQSPKYLFRKEGQNVTLSCEQNLNHDAMYWYRQDPGQGLRLIYYSQIVNDFQKGDIAEGYSVSREKKESFPLTVTSAQKNPTAFYLCASSTVSGRAGTQYFGPGTRLLVL.

This clone was seen only a few times. The rearrangement uses TRBV4-3 and TRBJ2-3; TRBD1 is a possible D gene (5 bases). The CDR3 runs 16 residues. Germline CDR1 LGHNA, CDR2 YSLEER. Trimming removed 0 bases at V and 8 bases at J, with 18 bases between. CDR3 sequence (DNA): TGCGCCAGCAGCCAAGATCAGGGCTTCCAGGGTACTACGCAGTATTTT. This codes for CASSQDQGFQGTTQYF.

V gene TRBV6-6 combines with J gene TRBJ1-2, with 7 bases matching TRBD1. V lost 6 bases, J lost 2 bases, and 12 bases stayed unmatched. Germline V gene data show CDR1 as MNHNY and CDR2 as SVGAGI (reference sequence). The CDR3 extends over 16 amino acids. The CDR3 spells CASSPTDGQENYGYTF. CDR3 coding DNA: TGTGCCAGCAGCCCTACGGACGGACAGGAAAACTATGGCTACACCTTC.

The genes are TRBV11-2 and TRBJ1-5; D gene ambiguous. Germline CDR1 SGHAT, CDR2 FQNNGV. The CDR3 consists of 13 residues. The germline V and J ends were trimmed by 3 bases and 5 bases, with 8 bases remaining between them. The CDR3 protein is CASSFGSDQPQHF. CDR3 in DNA: TGTGCCAGCAGCTTTGGATCAGATCAGCCCCAGCATTTT.

The genes are TRBV28 and TRBJ2-5, with TRBD2 identical over 16 bases. The end of the DNA fits TRBJ2-7 better, so the J call may be wrong. The germline V gene encodes CDR1 MDHEN and CDR2 SYDVKM. This CDR3 is built from 16 residues. As DNA, the CDR3 is TGTGCCAGCAGTCCCGGGACTAGCGGGAGGGCCTTCGAGCAGTACTTC. This translates into CASSPGTSGRAFEQYF.

V and J are TRBV2 and TRBJ1-2; perhaps TRBD1 as D (5 bases). This CDR3 is built from 15 residues. Germline V gene sequence: CDR1 SNHLY, CDR2 FYNNEI. Trimming stripped 6 bases from V and 2 bases from J, with 16 bases between. CDR3 loop: CASRHEAGTNYGYTF. CDR3 nucleotides: TGTGCCAGCAGGCACGAGGCAGGGACCAACTATGGCTACACCTTC.